These 18 T cell receptor beta chains originate from one sample sequenced in a study of blood T cells in healthy people across ages. Then a second PCR, running about 6 to 11 cycles, was carried out with a sample-barcoded 5' primer and a J-beta primer mix. TCRdb processed the 5' RACE reads anew with MiXCR; each CDR3 protein has one entry. This table has around 800,000 distinct CDR3 sequences, roughly 25% appearing once. These data also featured in a second study, about T cells of mothers and their children.

Material: blood. These receptors all come from a boy younger than 18 in good health.

This clonotype was picked up many times. V usage is TRBV12-3 or TRBV12-4 and J usage is TRBJ2-3, with D unresolved. The germline V and J ends were trimmed by 9 bases and 5 bases, with 9 bases remaining between them. The CDR3 contains 11 residues. In nucleotides, the CDR3 is TGTGCCAGTTGCTCTCAAGATACGCAGTATTTT. Translated: CASCSQDTQYF.

This rearrangement joins TRBV9 to TRBJ1-1, with D perhaps TRBD1 (6 bases). CDR3 size: 14 residues. From germline, CDR1 is SGDLS and CDR2 YYNGEE. Trimming stripped 5 bases from V and 2 bases from J, with 13 bases between. The CDR3 nucleotides are TGTGCCAGCAGTAGCAGTGGGGGCAACACTGAAGCTTTCTTT. Residues: CASSSSGGNTEAFF.

This clonotype was picked up a small number of times. The V and J genes are TRBV7-8 and TRBJ1-4; tentative D call: TRBD1 (5 bases). The germline V gene encodes CDR1 SGHVS and CDR2 FQNEAQ. The V end lost 5 bases, the J end lost 5 bases, and 12 bases lay between the germline ends. There are 14 residues in the CDR3. The CDR3 spells CASSDYNRNEKLFF. DNA for the CDR3: TGTGCCAGCAGCGACTACAACAGGAATGAAAAACTGTTTTTT.

This rearrangement joins TRBV20-1 to TRBJ2-7; 11 nucleotides align to TRBD2. The V gene end was trimmed by 3 bases and the J gene end by 3 bases; junction bases not matched to a gene: 4. Per the germline V gene, CDR1 is DFQATT and CDR2 is SNEGSKA (reference sequence). The CDR3 covers 14 residues. The CDR3 reads CSARTSGAFYEQYF. In DNA form, the CDR3 reads TGCAGTGCTAGGACTAGCGGGGCCTTCTACGAGCAGTACTTC.

The table lists this clonotype with a few counts. The chain couples TRBV11-2 to TRBJ2-3; D perhaps matches TRBD2 (5 bases). There are 12 residues in the CDR3. Germline CDR1 is SGHAT and CDR2 is FQNNGV. Trimming cost V 6 bases and J 6 bases, with 10 bases left between them. CDR3 DNA: TGTGCCAGCAGGCAGACGGGGGATACGCAGTATTTT. Encoded protein: CASRQTGDTQYF.

This clonotype was seen a handful of times. V usage is TRBV20-1 and J usage is TRBJ2-5, with no clear D. CDR1 DFQATT and CDR2 SNEGSKA come from the germline V gene (reference sequence). Trimming took 0 bases from V and 2 from J, leaving 13 bases between them. The CDR3 loop spans 15 amino acids. The DNA for the CDR3 is TGCAGTGCTAGAGATGTGGCGGAACTTCAAGAGACCCAGTACTTC. Its protein is CSARDVAELQETQYF.

A note on this clonotype: This is likely a read error, given that the CDR3 carries no conserved phenylalanine or tryptophan at its end. This chain joins TRBV5-6 and TRBJ2-5, with 9 bases identical to TRBD1. The DNA matches TRBJ2-7 better at its end, which makes the J call doubtful. The CDR3 length is 14 residues. CDR1 and CDR2 from the germline V gene are SGHDT and YYEEEE. CDR3 DNA sequence: TGTGCCAGCAGCTGGGGACAGGGAGGCTCCGAGCAGTACCTC. Amino acid sequence: CASSWGQGGSEQYL.

This clonotype has just a few counts. This rearrangement joins TRBV20-1 to TRBJ2-3, with 8 bases fitting TRBD1. This CDR3 region has 14 residues. V was clipped by 0 bases and J by 4 bases; unmatched bases: 3. In germline, CDR1 is DFQATT, CDR2 SNEGSKA (reference sequence). The CDR3 bases are TGCAGTGCTAGAGATGACAGGGGTCCAGATACGCAGTATTTT. Its translation: CSARDDRGPDTQYF.

This clonotype was detected a few times. V and J are TRBV28 and TRBJ1-2, with 7 nucleotides matching TRBD1. J lost 4 bases, V lost 6 bases, and 8 bases had no gene match. Per the germline V gene, CDR1 is MDHEN and CDR2 is SYDVKM. This CDR3 has 14 amino acids. The DNA of the CDR3 is TGTGCCAGCAGGCTAGACAGGGTTGGCTATGGCTACACCTTC. Translating gives CASRLDRVGYGYTF.

The chain carries TRBV7-2 and TRBJ2-7; no reliable D call. This CDR3 is built from 15 residues. V dropped 4 bases and J dropped 0 bases, with 13 bases sitting between them. Per germline, CDR1 SGHTA and CDR2 FQGNSA. The CDR3 nucleotides read TGTGCCAGCAGCTGGGTGGGCGGCAGCTCCTACGAGCAGTACTTC. Its translation: CASSWVGGSSYEQYF.

The chain carries TRBV6-6 and TRBJ2-1; unclear D gene. Germline CDR1 and CDR2: MNHNY and SVGAGI (reference sequence). The CDR3 has 13 residues. V shed 8 bases and J shed 3 bases, with 11 bases lying between them. CDR3 loop: CASSVSHYNEQFF. The CDR3 region has the DNA TGTGCCAGCTCGGTATCGCACTACAATGAGCAGTTCTTC.

V gene TRBV20-1 combines with J gene TRBJ2-5; perhaps D is TRBD1 or TRBD2 (5 bases each). CDR3 length: 18 residues. V lost 3 bases and J 2 bases, leaving 25 bases between the germline ends. The germline V gene has CDR1 DFQATT and CDR2 SNEGSKA (reference sequence). The CDR3 protein is CSARGTLLMRAVQETQYF. In nucleotides, the CDR3 is TGCAGTGCTAGGGGGACCCTCCTGATGCGCGCGGTACAAGAGACCCAGTACTTC.

With respect to this clonotype: The limits of the CDR3 on the DNA are not certain, so only TCRdb's listed CDR3 is given. This chain uses TRBV29-1 with TRBJ2-5; the DNA was not compared with TRBD1, the D call given in the table. The CDR3 is 13 amino acids long, termini counted. Germline V gene sequence: CDR1 SQVTM, CDR2 ANQGSEA. The chain's CDR3 is CSVVGQGIETRYF.

This chain links TRBV20-1 with TRBJ1-3; D remains ambiguous. This CDR3 has 18 residues. Trimming took off 0 bases at V and 4 bases at J, with 22 bases between the two ends. The germline V gene encodes CDR1 DFQATT and CDR2 SNEGSKA (reference sequence). The CDR3 protein is CSARDRGVINKAGNTIYF. Here the CDR3 DNA reads TGCAGTGCTAGAGATCGGGGAGTAATAAACAAGGCCGGAAACACCATATATTTT.

V gene TRBV13 combines with J gene TRBJ1-6; D unresolved. The CDR3 extends over 14 amino acids. The germline V and J ends were trimmed by 2 bases and 8 bases, with 10 bases remaining between them. Germline V gene data show CDR1 as PRHDT and CDR2 as FYEKMQ (reference sequence). The CDR3 is CASSLRELDSPLHF. The CDR3 DNA is TGTGCCAGCAGCTTAAGGGAGTTGGATTCACCCCTCCACTTT.

In this sample, this clonotype turned up a few times. The gene calls are TRBV20-1 and TRBJ1-4; TRBD1 is a possible D gene (5 bases). V was trimmed by 3 bases and J by 9 bases, leaving 8 bases between them. Per germline, CDR1 DFQATT and CDR2 SNEGSKA (reference sequence). The CDR3 is 11 amino acids. CDR3: CSASQGKKLFF. CDR3 nucleotide sequence: TGCAGTGCTAGTCAGGGTAAAAAACTGTTTTTT.

This clonotype turned up a few times. This sequence joins TRBV6-1 and TRBJ1-2; D perhaps matches TRBD1 (5 bases). This CDR3 has 14 amino acids. Trimming stripped 5 bases from V and 3 bases from J, with 13 bases between. Germline values: CDR1 MNHNS, CDR2 SASEGT. The CDR3 DNA is TGTGCCAGCAGTTCGCTCCAGGGAGACTATGGCTACACCTTC. Translation: CASSSLQGDYGYTF.

This clonotype occurred a few times. This chain joins TRBV4-1 and TRBJ2-4; TRBD2 might be the D (5 bases). The germline gives CDR1 MGHRA, CDR2 YSYEKL. CDR3 length: 18 amino acids. Trimming stripped 2 bases from V and 0 bases from J, with 17 bases between. The DNA for the CDR3 is TGCGCCAGCAGCCAATCGGGGAGTTCGGCCCTAGCCAAAAACATTCAGTACTTC. This gives the protein CASSQSGSSALAKNIQYF.